The entry below describes one T cell receptor beta chain. TCRdb re-derived calls from the RT-PCR reads in MiXCR, one entry per CDR3 protein. The sample holds more than 850,000 distinct CDR3 sequences, roughly 18% seen once. The record originates from a study of patients and donors after allogeneic stem cell transplantation. The TCR comes from a human donor who was either an allogeneic HSCT recipient or a stem cell or donor lymphocyte infusion donor (not recorded which). It is not recorded whose cells these are; they may come from a transplant donor. The specimen sequenced was blood, either unsorted or a sorted T cell fraction (not recorded which).

CDR3 DNA sequence: TGTGCCAGCAGTTACGAGCCAGGGGGCACTGAAGCTTTCTTT. It encodes CASSYEPGGTEAFF. The V call is TRBV6-5, the J call TRBJ1-1; 7 nucleotides agree with TRBD1. The germline gives CDR1 MNHEY, CDR2 SVGAGI. The CDR3 length is 14 residues. The V gene end was trimmed by 2 bases and the J gene end by 4 bases; junction bases not matched to a gene: 4.